One sample yielded the 3 T cell receptor beta chains listed below, sequenced in a study of CD4 T cells in relation to SARS-CoV-2 and coronaviruses. These receptors' antigens are unknown. Clones were read by immunoSEQ multiplex PCR, and TCRdb kept only the in-frame ones, dropping some. Among approximately 25,000 clones listed, around three quarters were seen once. The unexposed donors gave CD4+ T cells in about 2010-2019, prior to COVID-19. After about ten days of culture, CD4+ T cells were isolated. Material for sequencing was CD4+ T cells from PBMCs, cultured in vitro. These receptors all stem from a human donor in good health.

The rearrangement uses TRBV9 and TRBJ1-1; 10 nucleotides align to TRBD1. CDR3 length: 18 amino acids. The germline V gene has CDR1 SGDLS and CDR2 YYNGEE. Trimming cost V 4 bases and J 0 bases; bases outside gene matches: 12. The DNA of the CDR3 is TGTGCCAGCAGCTTTCAGACAGGGGGCTACGGAATGAACACTGAAGCTTTCTTT. Amino acids: CASSFQTGGYGMNTEAFF.

The rearrangement uses TRBV11-2 and TRBJ2-3; the match to TRBD2 covers 9 bases. V shed 0 bases, J shed 6 bases, and the junction held 1 base outside the gene matches. This CDR3 is built from 14 residues. CDR1 is SGHAT, CDR2 FQNNGV, per germline. The CDR3 DNA is TGTGCCAGCAGCTTAGAAGGGACTAGCGATACGCAGTATTTT. Its translation is CASSLEGTSDTQYF. Full variable domain (missing parts from reference TRBV11-2 and TRBJ2-3): EAGVAQSPRYKIIEKRQSVAFWCNPISGHATLYWYQQILGQGPKLLIQFQNNGVVDDSQLPKDRFSAERLKGVDSTLKIQPAKLEDSAVYLCASSLEGTSDTQYFGPGTRLTVL.

The chain links TRBV4-3 to TRBJ2-7; tentatively, D is TRBD2 (5 bases). With 0 bases removed from V and 5 bases from J, the gap between germline ends came to 14 bases. The CDR3 covers 15 residues. The germline V gene encodes CDR1 LGHNA and CDR2 YSLEER. CDR3 residues: CASSQDISGTNEQYF. CDR3 nucleotide sequence: TGCGCCAGCAGCCAAGATATTTCGGGAACTAACGAGCAGTACTTC.